The sequence of this T cell receptor beta chain was determined in a study of vaccination and CD4 T cells after COVID-19. Study summary: Overlapping spike peptides of SARS-CoV-2, HCoV-NL63, HCoV-OC43 and HCoV-229E were used, and cells were stimulated with them. Whole-study findings and limits: For convalescent patients, 304 of the 307 vaccine-specific clones analyzed were classified as spike mono-reactive.

This clonotype was seen only a few times. The antigen is unknown. As for treatment: approximately 9-day PBMC culture with coronavirus spike peptide pools or control peptides (ViraFEST assay). ViraFEST used peptide pools to expand antigen-specific T cells, then sequenced TCRs. The germline CDR1 and CDR2 sequences are SNHLY and FYNNEI. V trimming: 6 bases; J trimming: 7 bases; junction bases outside the gene matches: 9. The CDR3 is 14 residues long. Cultured CD4+ T-cell DNA underwent Oncomine TCR Beta short-read sequencing. Genomic DNA extraction was carried out from cultured CD4+ T cells. MiXCR, applied by TCRdb to the PCR reads, yields one record per CDR3 protein. The sample contains roughly 20,000 distinct CDR3 sequences, around 68% of which appear only once.

The V gene is TRBV2, the J gene TRBJ2-5, with TRBD1 matching 9 bases. The specimen was CD4+ T cells from blood, cultured in vitro, collected before SARS-CoV-2 vaccination. This receptor was obtained from a human donor who received a COVID-19 vaccine. The DNA for the CDR3 is TGTGCCAGCAGGGAACACAGGGGGCGAGGGACCCAGTACTTC. It specifies CASREHRGRGTQYF.